The 30 T cell receptor beta chains below come from one sample, sequenced in a study of blood T cell repertoires in COVID-19. Clones were sequenced by immunoSEQ multiplex PCR, and TCRdb holds only the in-frame ones, with some missing. This sample has 60,000 to 85,000 clones, with 80% to 90% found just once. The sample consisted of peripheral blood. The source is a human donor in a cohort sampled during active COVID-19.

V and J are TRBV4-1 and TRBJ2-5; 9 nucleotides line up with TRBD2. The CDR3 contains 16 residues. Germline V gene data show CDR1 as MGHRA and CDR2 as YSYEKL. Trimming took 1 base from V and 4 from J; bases not matched to a gene: 7. CDR3 coding DNA: TGCGCCAGCAGCCAAGTCGGCGGGGGGGCGGGAGAGACCCAGTACTTC. This codes for CASSQVGGGAGETQYF.

This chain connects TRBV6-6 to TRBJ1-1; 7 bases line up with TRBD1. Trimming removed 8 bases from V and 1 base from J; junction bases left unmatched: 7. Germline CDR1 and CDR2: MNHNY and SVGAGI (reference sequence). This CDR3 region has 14 residues. The CDR3 region is CASGQALGNTEAFF. CDR3 DNA sequence: TGTGCCAGCGGACAGGCCTTAGGGAACACTGAAGCTTTCTTT.

The chain has TRBV5-4 and TRBJ2-3; 7 nucleotides align to TRBD2. After removal of 0 bases from V and 2 bases from J, the junction contained 9 bases not matched to a gene. Germline V gene data show CDR1 as SGHNT and CDR2 as YYREEE (reference sequence). CDR3 size: 17 residues. This chain's CDR3 is CASSLGGGRAATDTQYF. The CDR3, as DNA: TGTGCCAGCAGCTTGGGGGGCGGGAGAGCCGCCACAGATACGCAGTATTTT.

The chain combines TRBV10-3 with TRBJ2-3; 15 bases fit TRBD2. The germline CDR1 and CDR2 sequences are ENHRY and SYGVKD. The trim removed 6 bases at V and 4 bases at J, leaving 8 bases unmatched. CDR3 length: 17 amino acids. In DNA, the CDR3 is TGTGCCATCAGAGGACTAGCGGGGGGGCGAGAGGCAGATACGCAGTATTTT. This translates into CAIRGLAGGREADTQYF.

As concerns this clone: Other DNA sequences of this sample code for an identical CDR3. This rearrangement joins TRBV30 to TRBJ1-6, with 8 bases matching TRBD1. Germline V CDR1 and CDR2: GTSNPN, SVGIG (reference sequence). V shed 0 bases and J 7 bases; nucleotides not matched to a gene: 2. The CDR3 extends over 14 amino acids. The CDR3 sequence is CAWSVTGGNSPLHF. CDR3 bases: TGTGCCTGGAGTGTCACAGGGGGGAATTCACCCCTCCACTTT.

V is TRBV14 and J is TRBJ1-1; tentatively, D is TRBD1 (6 bases). V was pared by 6 bases and J by 1 base, with 12 bases between. The germline gives CDR1 SGHDN, CDR2 FVKESK. The CDR3 sequence is 14 residues long. CDR3 loop: CASSHNRENTEAFF. DNA for the CDR3: TGTGCCAGCAGTCATAACAGGGAGAACACTGAAGCTTTCTTT.

The chain employs TRBV4-3 and TRBJ2-3; 10 nucleotides match TRBD2. Trimming removed 1 base from V and 2 bases from J; junction bases left unmatched: 6. The CDR3 loop spans 17 amino acids. Germline lookup yields CDR1 LGHNA and CDR2 YSLEER. CDR3 nucleotide sequence: TGCGCCAGCAGCCAAGGGGTAACTAGCGGGGCCACAGATACGCAGTATTTT. The encoded protein is CASSQGVTSGATDTQYF.

The chain employs TRBV4-2 and TRBJ2-3; 10 nucleotides match TRBD2. J gave up 0 bases and V 3 bases, and 15 bases lay outside the gene matches. Per germline, CDR1 LGHNA and CDR2 YNFKEQ. This CDR3 comprises 20 residues. CDR3 sequence: CASSQTPKRGGLISTDTQYF. CDR3 nucleotide sequence: TGTGCCAGCAGCCAGACCCCCAAGCGGGGGGGCCTTATAAGCACAGATACGCAGTATTTT.

The gene calls are TRBV4-3 and TRBJ2-1; the match to TRBD1 covers 8 bases. Germline V gene data show CDR1 as LGHNA and CDR2 as YSLEER. The CDR3 extends over 17 amino acids. V was clipped by 4 bases and J by 1 base; unmatched bases: 9. The CDR3 loop is CASSLFTGQDSYNEQFF. The CDR3 DNA is TGCGCCAGCAGCCTTTTCACGGGACAGGATTCCTACAATGAGCAGTTCTTC.

This clone was found once. The chain joins TRBV4-3 to TRBJ2-2, with D tentatively TRBD2 (5 bases). The germline CDR1 and CDR2 sequences are LGHNA and YSLEER. V lost 3 bases and J lost 0, with 14 bases in between. The CDR3 loop spans 17 amino acids. CDR3 DNA: TGCGCCAGCAGCCAGCTACTAGGGAATACGAACACCGGGGAGCTGTTTTTT. This gives the protein CASSQLLGNTNTGELFF.

V gene TRBV20-1 combines with J gene TRBJ2-2, with D unclear. V gave up 3 bases and J gave up 2 bases, with 13 bases separating them. This CDR3 comprises 15 residues. The germline V gene has CDR1 DFQATT and CDR2 SNEGSKA (reference sequence). CDR3 sequence (DNA): TGCAGTGCTAGTATGGCACAGATAAACACCGGGGAGCTGTTTTTT. It translates to CSASMAQINTGELFF.

This clone is a singleton in its sample. The rearrangement uses TRBV10-3 and TRBJ1-1; possibly TRBD1 for D (6 bases). CDR3 length: 11 residues. CDR1 and CDR2 from the germline V gene are ENHRY and SYGVKD. V was pared by 11 bases and J by 2 bases, with 9 bases between. CDR3 sequence: CASQGNTEAFF. CDR3 in DNA: TGTGCCTCACAGGGTAACACTGAAGCTTTCTTT.

The rearrangement uses TRBV7-3 and TRBJ1-1; no firm D call. The V gene's germline CDR1 is SGHTA and CDR2 FQGTGA. V lost 3 bases and J lost 11, with 22 bases in between. This CDR3 is 15 amino acids long. In DNA form, the CDR3 reads TGTGCCAGCAGCTTGGGCCCCCAAAGTCCCGGAGGCGCTTTCTTT. This sequence encodes CASSLGPQSPGGAFF.

This sequence joins TRBV6-2 or TRBV6-3 and TRBJ2-4, with D perhaps TRBD1 (6 bases). Trimming removed 8 bases from V and 9 bases from J, with 23 bases in between. Germline CDR1 reads MNHEY; CDR2 reads SVGEGT. The CDR3 spans 15 residues. For the CDR3, the DNA is TGTGCCAGCTGCCTACAGGGTCCCGTCGTGGGCATTCAGTACTTC. It specifies CASCLQGPVVGIQYF.

This clone was detected a few times. The genes are TRBV6-6 and TRBJ1-2; D perhaps matches TRBD1 (6 bases). Trimming pared 6 bases from V and 3 bases from J, leaving 11 bases between. CDR3 length equals 13 residues. Germline CDR1 reads MNHNY; CDR2 reads SVGAGI (reference sequence). DNA for the CDR3: TGTGCCAGCAGCCGTTCAGGGGACTATGGCTACACCTTC. It translates to CASSRSGDYGYTF.

This chain uses TRBV7-9 with TRBJ2-1, with D tentatively TRBD2 (5 bases). Trimming took off 5 bases at V and 3 bases at J, with 14 bases between the two ends. Germline-derived CDR1 and CDR2 are SEHNR and FQNEAQ (reference sequence). This CDR3 spans 15 amino acids. Written as DNA, the CDR3 is TGTGCCAGCAGCGGTAGCGTGGCCGTCTACAATGAGCAGTTCTTC. Translating gives CASSGSVAVYNEQFF. The variable domain in full, with the rest retrieved from reference TRBV7-9 and TRBJ2-1, is DTGVSQNPRHKITKRGQNVTFRCDPISEHNRLYWYRQTLGQGPEFLTYFQNEAQLEKSRLLSDRFSAERPKGSFSTLEIQRTEQGDSAMYLCASSGSVAVYNEQFFGPGTRLTVL.

The CDR3 reads CASSPPRGSPTFLTF. CDR3 in DNA: TGTGCCAGCTCACCACCGCGGGGATCTCCAACGTTCCTGACTTTC. This chain links TRBV18 with TRBJ2-6, with D maybe TRBD2 (6 bases). Germline V gene lookup returns CDR1 KGHSH and CDR2 LQKENI. CDR3 length: 15 residues. With 0 bases removed from V and 14 bases from J, the gap between germline ends came to 17 bases. The full variable domain, its missing parts supplied by reference TRBV18 and TRBJ2-6, is NAGVMQNPRHLVRRRGQEARLRCSPMKGHSHVYWYRQLPEEGLKFMVYLQKENIIDESGMPKERFSAEFPKEGPSILRIQQVVRGDSAAYFCASSPPRGSPTFLTFGAGSRLTVL.

CDR3 protein: CASSFDDRGWISGNTIYF. The CDR3, as DNA: TGTGCCAGCAGTTTCGACGACAGGGGATGGATTTCTGGAAACACCATATATTTT. The chain recombines TRBV28 with TRBJ1-3; TRBD1 aligns across 8 bases. This CDR3 has 18 amino acids. J lost 1 base, V lost 3 bases, and 11 bases had no gene match. The germline V gene has CDR1 MDHEN and CDR2 SYDVKM.

This clone occurred once. The J gene is TRBJ2-7, the V gene TRBV7-9; D call uncertain. The V gene's germline CDR1 is SEHNR and CDR2 FQNEAQ (reference sequence). V lost 5 bases, J lost 5 bases, and 10 bases lay in between. The CDR3 spans 12 residues. CDR3 residues: CASSPRPDEQYF. CDR3 nucleotides: TGTGCCAGCAGCCCTCGTCCCGACGAGCAGTACTTC.

The chain joins TRBV6-2 or TRBV6-3 to TRBJ2-7, with 8 bases aligning to TRBD1. The V and J ends lost 6 bases and 2 bases, in that order; junction bases with no gene match: 9. Germline V gene lookup returns CDR1 MNHEY and CDR2 SVGEGT. The CDR3 contains 15 residues. CDR3 in amino acids: CASSPRGQGPYEQYF. CDR3 nucleotide sequence: TGTGCCAGCAGCCCCCGAGGACAGGGACCCTACGAGCAGTACTTC.

This chain links TRBV28 with TRBJ2-7, with 10 bases matching TRBD2. After removal of 8 bases from V and 8 bases from J, the junction contained 12 bases not matched to a gene. Per germline, CDR1 MDHEN and CDR2 SYDVKM. CDR3 length equals 14 residues. The CDR3 coding sequence is TGTGCCAGCGCAATCGGGCTAGCGGGGGCTAAGCAGTACTTC. Its translation is CASAIGLAGAKQYF.

The chain carries TRBV24-1 and TRBJ2-7, with TRBD1 identical over 10 bases. CDR3 length: 15 residues. Germline trimming cut 4 bases from V and 7 bases from J; bases unmatched to any gene: 9. CDR1 and CDR2 (germline): KGHDR, SFDVKD. This chain's CDR3 is CATSDPGQGGYEQYF. The CDR3 nucleotides are TGTGCCACCAGTGACCCTGGACAGGGGGGGTATGAGCAGTACTTC.

This clone showed up just a few times. The chain combines TRBV11-2 with TRBJ1-1, with D uncertain. V lost 1 base and J lost 4, with 7 bases in between. This CDR3 has 13 amino acids. Germline V CDR1 and CDR2: SGHAT, FQNNGV. CDR3 in amino acids: CASSLAITTEAFF. CDR3 nucleotides: TGTGCCAGCAGCTTAGCTATTACCACTGAAGCTTTCTTT.

This chain connects TRBV7-2 to TRBJ2-7, with unresolved D. The CDR3 has 15 residues. The V gene's germline CDR1 is SGHTA and CDR2 FQGNSA. Trimming removed 5 bases from V and 2 bases from J, with 16 bases in between. Here the CDR3 reads CASSPVRSQTYEQYF. CDR3 nucleotides: TGTGCCAGCAGCCCAGTCCGATCACAAACCTACGAGCAGTACTTC.

The count of this clone is one. The chain joins TRBV2 to TRBJ1-6; TRBD1 aligns across 9 bases. The germline V gene has CDR1 SNHLY and CDR2 FYNNEI. The junction had 6 bases not matched to a gene; V was cut back by 6 bases and J by 6 bases. The CDR3 totals 15 residues. In DNA, the CDR3 is TGTGCCAGCAGCTTTGGACAGGGGCTTAATTCACCCCTCCACTTT. It yields the protein CASSFGQGLNSPLHF.

The chain has TRBV15 and TRBJ2-7; TRBD1 agrees at 8 bases. The CDR3 is 15 amino acids. Trimming at V came to 11 bases and at J to 3 bases, leaving 15 bases not matched to a gene. Germline-derived CDR1 and CDR2 are LNHNV and YYDKDF (reference sequence). The DNA for the CDR3 is TGTGCCGCCTCCGGGACAGGAGGCGATCGCTACGAGCAGTACTTC. Protein product: CAASGTGGDRYEQYF. Together with reference TRBV15 and TRBJ2-7, the CDR3 gives the full variable domain: DAMVIQNPRYQVTQFGKPVTLSCSQTLNHNVMYWYQQKSSQAPKLLFHYYDKDFNNEADTPDNFQSRRPNTSFCFLDIRSPGLGDTAMYLCAASGTGGDRYEQYFGPGTRLTVT.

The chain is built from TRBV6-5 and TRBJ2-3; TRBD2 might be the D (6 bases). This CDR3 has 14 amino acids. V gave up 4 bases and J gave up 2 bases, with 10 bases separating them. CDR1 and CDR2 from the germline V gene are MNHEY and SVGAGI. The CDR3 loop reads CASSSAGLTDTQYF. CDR3 in DNA: TGTGCCAGCAGTTCGGCGGGACTCACAGATACGCAGTATTTT.

The chain couples TRBV27 to TRBJ2-1; weak D call: TRBD2 (5 bases). CDR1 is MNHEY, CDR2 SMNVEV, per germline (reference sequence). V was cut by 3 bases and J by 5 bases, with 14 bases left in between. This CDR3 is 15 amino acids long. In DNA form, the CDR3 reads TGTGCCAGCAGTTTTTCGCGTTACGGGGACAATGAGCAGTTCTTC. Its protein is CASSFSRYGDNEQFF.

The chain has TRBV6-5 and TRBJ2-3, with 9 bases lining up with TRBD1. The CDR3 loop spans 14 amino acids. CDR1 MNHEY and CDR2 SVGAGI come from the germline V gene. V lost 6 bases to trimming and J lost 2 bases; unmatched junction nucleotides: 3. DNA of the CDR3: TGTGCCAGCAGGGGGACAGGGCCCACAGATACGCAGTATTTT. Its translation is CASRGTGPTDTQYF.

This chain joins TRBV6-5 and TRBJ1-1, with D uncertain. V was cut by 2 bases and J by 3 bases, with 7 bases left in between. Germline values: CDR1 MNHEY, CDR2 SVGAGI. The CDR3 consists of 13 residues. The CDR3 protein is CASSYNSDTEAFF. The CDR3, as DNA: TGTGCCAGCAGTTACAACAGTGACACTGAAGCTTTCTTT.